Presented here are 25 T cell receptor beta chains from one specimen sequenced in a study of cytomegalovirus exposure and HLA in healthy donors. With 60 Vbeta and 13 Jbeta primers, the PCR was carried out. Libraries were prepared by immunoSEQ multiplex PCR; TCRdb keeps only in-frame clonotypes and omits some of them. The repertoire holds just over 60,000 clones, with around 87% as singletons. The sample taken for sequencing was PBMCs. The receptors stem from a man younger than 35 in good health and CMV-seronegative.

This clone was observed once. V usage is TRBV7-9 and J usage is TRBJ2-2; D perhaps matches TRBD2 (5 bases). The germline V gene has CDR1 SEHNR and CDR2 FQNEAQ (reference sequence). The V gene lost 2 bases and the J gene lost 6 bases, with 13 bases spanning the gap. The CDR3 runs to 15 residues. CDR3 nucleotide sequence: TGTGCCAGCAGCTTATTGGTAGGGAGCGCCGGGGAGCTGTTTTTT. This codes for CASSLLVGSAGELFF.

This chain uses TRBV7-8 with TRBJ2-7; maybe TRBD1 (6 bases). This CDR3 comprises 15 residues. V shed 1 base and J shed 2 bases, with 12 bases lying between them. Germline V gene data show CDR1 as SGHVS and CDR2 as FQNEAQ. Here the CDR3 reads CASSLGTARTYEQYF. The CDR3 DNA follows: TGTGCCAGCAGCTTAGGGACAGCAAGGACCTACGAGCAGTACTTC.

The chain couples TRBV5-1 to TRBJ2-3; TRBD1 agrees at 9 bases. This CDR3 contains 14 residues. The V gene end was trimmed by 0 bases and the J gene end by 4 bases; junction bases not matched to a gene: 0. Germline V gives CDR1 SGHRS, CDR2 YFSETQ. In DNA form, the CDR3 reads TGCGCCAGCAGCTTGGACAGGGGGCCAGATACGCAGTATTTT. This translates into CASSLDRGPDTQYF. Using reference TRBV5-1 and TRBJ2-3 for the parts outside the CDR3, the full variable domain is KAGVTQTPRYLIKTRGQQVTLSCSPISGHRSVSWYQQTPGQGLQFLFEYFSETQRNKGNFPGRFSGRQFSNSRSEMNVSTLELGDSALYLCASSLDRGPDTQYFGPGTRLTVL.

J is TRBJ2-1 and V is TRBV7-2; the D gene is possibly TRBD2 (5 bases). With 5 bases removed from V and 3 bases from J, the gap between germline ends came to 14 bases. The CDR3 is 15 amino acids. CDR1 is SGHTA and CDR2 is FQGNSA in the germline V gene. CDR3 bases: TGTGCCAGCAGCCGGACTGGTTCCCGCTACAATGAGCAGTTCTTC. Translating gives CASSRTGSRYNEQFF.

This sequence joins TRBV29-1 and TRBJ1-2, with 9 positions matching TRBD1. Germline CDR1 and CDR2: SQVTM and ANQGSEA. Trimming at V came to 4 bases and at J to 5 bases, leaving 2 bases not matched to a gene. The CDR3 contains 12 residues. The CDR3 is CSVGTGDYGYTF. As DNA, the CDR3 is TGCAGCGTTGGGACAGGGGATTATGGCTACACCTTC. Looking up the rest from reference TRBV29-1 and TRBJ1-2 gives the full variable domain: SAVISQKPSRDICQRGTSLTIQCQVDSQVTMMFWYRQQPGQSLTLIATANQGSEATYESGFVIDKFPISRPNLTFSTLTVSNMSPEDSSIYLCSVGTGDYGYTFGSGTRLTVV.

The rearrangement joins TRBV5-1 to TRBJ2-7; 7 nucleotides agree with TRBD1. V lost 0 bases and J lost 5; bases outside the gene matches: 8. The CDR3 is 15 residues long. CDR1 and CDR2 from the germline V gene are SGHRS and YFSETQ. Here the CDR3 DNA reads TGCGCCAGCAGCTTGGGGGACAGCCCCGTGAACGAGCAGTACTTC. Encoded protein: CASSLGDSPVNEQYF.

The gene calls are TRBV12-5 and TRBJ2-7; D remains ambiguous. Trimming stripped 1 base from V and 6 bases from J, with 13 bases between. The CDR3 length is 14 residues. The germline CDR1 and CDR2 sequences are LGHNT and FRNRAP. CDR3 in DNA: TGTGCTAGTGGTTTGGGACTCCCCCGCCCCGAGCAGTACTTC. Protein sequence: CASGLGLPRPEQYF.

The chain joins TRBV5-1 to TRBJ1-1; D may be TRBD1 (5 bases). This CDR3 is built from 14 residues. Germline assignment: CDR1 SGHRS and CDR2 YFSETQ. V was shortened by 2 bases and J by 0 bases, with 8 bases between the two germline ends. CDR3 sequence (DNA): TGCGCCAGCAGCTTAGGGGATATGAACACTGAAGCTTTCTTT. Translated: CASSLGDMNTEAFF.

This chain connects TRBV13 to TRBJ2-1; TRBD2 matches at 10 bases. From germline, CDR1 is PRHDT and CDR2 FYEKMQ (reference sequence). V was clipped by 5 bases and J by 2 bases; unmatched bases: 15. The CDR3 has 19 residues. The CDR3 DNA reads TGTGCCAGCAGCCGCCCCGGGGTAGCGGGGGGCTCCGCCTACAATGAGCAGTTCTTC. Translation gives CASSRPGVAGGSAYNEQFF.

V is TRBV7-2 and J is TRBJ1-2; D perhaps matches TRBD1 (6 bases). Deletions cut 5 bases from V and 2 bases from J, with 15 bases between. Germline CDR1 is SGHTA and CDR2 is FQGNSA. The CDR3 spans 15 residues. Written as DNA, the CDR3 is TGTGCCAGCAGCCCTCGGGCAGGGGCGAACTATGGCTACACCTTC. This sequence encodes CASSPRAGANYGYTF.

The genes are TRBV30 and TRBJ2-4; D unresolved. CDR1 is GTSNPN, CDR2 SVGIG, per germline (reference sequence). V was clipped by 0 bases and J by 0 bases, with 6 bases between them. CDR3 length: 14 residues. The CDR3 coding sequence is TGTGCCTGGAGTGTATCGTTAGCCAAAAACATTCAGTACTTC. It encodes CAWSVSLAKNIQYF.

The V call is TRBV9, the J call TRBJ2-1; 13 bases agree with TRBD2. CDR1 and CDR2 from the germline V gene are SGDLS and YYNGEE. CDR3 length equals 16 residues. V shed 3 bases, J shed 7 bases, and the junction held 7 bases outside the gene matches. The CDR3 DNA follows: TGTGCCAGCAGCGGATGGACTAGCGGGGGATTTAATGAGCAGTTCTTC. It translates to CASSGWTSGGFNEQFF.

This chain joins TRBV4-1 and TRBJ1-2, with D tentatively TRBD1 (6 bases). The length of the CDR3 is 14 residues. Germline CDR1 reads MGHRA; CDR2 reads YSYEKL. Trimming stripped 4 bases from V and 6 bases from J, with 15 bases between. The CDR3 region is CASSPWGRGHGYTF. The CDR3, as DNA: TGCGCCAGCAGCCCCTGGGGCAGGGGACATGGCTACACCTTC.

A few counts support this clone. DNA of the CDR3: TGTGCCAGCAGCCAAGTCCGGACAGCCTGGCTTCAGTACTTC. Its protein product is CASSQVRTAWLQYF. The rearrangement links TRBV14 to TRBJ2-7, with D maybe TRBD1 (6 bases). This CDR3 contains 14 residues. V was cut by 1 base and J by 10 bases, with 17 bases left in between. The germline gives CDR1 SGHDN, CDR2 FVKESK.

V and J are TRBV5-1 and TRBJ2-5; D is unresolved. Looked up from germline, CDR1 is SGHRS and CDR2 is YFSETQ. The CDR3 totals 13 residues. V shed 3 bases and J shed 1 base, with 7 bases lying between them. The CDR3 sequence: CASSSEIQETQYF. In DNA form, the CDR3 reads TGCGCCAGCAGCTCCGAGATCCAAGAGACCCAGTACTTC.

The rearrangement links TRBV7-2 to TRBJ2-7; a possible D gene is TRBD1 (6 bases). The CDR3 is made up of 12 amino acids. Germline CDR1 is SGHTA and CDR2 is FQGNSA. Trimming removed 5 bases at V and 4 bases at J, with 9 bases between. DNA of the CDR3: TGTGCCAGCAGCATACAGGGTTACGAGCAGTACTTC. Amino acid sequence: CASSIQGYEQYF. Combining the CDR3 with reference TRBV7-2 and TRBJ2-7 gives the whole variable domain GAGVSQSPSNKVTEKGKDVELRCDPISGHTALYWYRQSLGQGLEFLIYFQGNSAPDKSGLPSDRFSAERTGGSVSTLTIQRTQQEDSAVYLCASSIQGYEQYFGPGTRLTVT.

The genes are TRBV5-4 and TRBJ2-7; D is ambiguous. CDR1 and CDR2 from the germline V gene are SGHNT and YYREEE (reference sequence). There are 12 residues in the CDR3. V gave up 5 bases and J gave up 4 bases, with 10 bases separating them. DNA for the CDR3: TGTGCCAGCAGTATGGCAGAATACGAGCAGTACTTC. Its protein is CASSMAEYEQYF.

CDR3 region: CASSLELGGVSSYNEQFF. CDR3 nucleotide sequence: TGTGCCAGCAGCTTAGAGCTCGGGGGGGTCAGCTCCTACAATGAGCAGTTCTTC. The rearrangement links TRBV7-6 to TRBJ2-1, with 8 bases matching TRBD2. Trimming at V came to 1 base and at J to 0 bases, leaving 8 bases not matched to a gene. Germline values: CDR1 SGHVS, CDR2 FNYEAQ. CDR3 length: 18 residues.

The rearrangement links TRBV28 to TRBJ1-4; 12 bases agree with TRBD1. V lost 3 bases to trimming and J lost 8 bases; unmatched junction nucleotides: 7. Germline-derived CDR1 and CDR2 are MDHEN and SYDVKM. The CDR3 runs to 16 residues. The CDR3 DNA follows: TGTGCCAGCAGTTTCCACGGGACAGGGGGCGGAGAAAAACTGTTTTTT. Translating gives CASSFHGTGGGEKLFF.

This chain uses TRBV7-3 with TRBJ2-1; D uncertain. Germline CDR1 is SGHTA and CDR2 is FQGTGA. The CDR3 loop spans 13 amino acids. V lost 5 bases and J lost 9, with 14 bases in between. The CDR3 region has the DNA TGTGCCAGCAGCCATTCCCAGCGTCGTGAGCAGTTCTTC. As protein: CASSHSQRREQFF.

The chain employs TRBV4-1 and TRBJ1-6, with TRBD1 as a possible D gene (6 bases). The germline V and J ends were trimmed by 0 bases and 6 bases, with 9 bases remaining between them. Germline CDR1 is MGHRA and CDR2 is YSYEKL. This CDR3 region has 15 residues. CDR3 loop: CASSQEPGANSPLHF. CDR3 bases: TGCGCCAGCAGCCAAGAACCAGGGGCTAATTCACCCCTCCACTTT.

Note on this clone: At one end the junction does not follow the germline gene, possibly because of a read error. The genes are TRBV7-7 and TRBJ2-5, with TRBD2 identical over 7 bases. This CDR3 is built from 16 residues. Looked up from germline, CDR1 is SSHAT and CDR2 is FNYEAQ (reference sequence). The CDR3: CASSLNQLGGKETQYF. In nucleotides, the CDR3 is TGTGCTAGCAGCTTAAATCAACTGGGGGGGAAGGAGACCCAGTACTTC.

This chain connects TRBV4-1 to TRBJ1-3; no reliable D call. The V end was cut by 3 bases, the J end by 1 base, with 13 bases between. Germline assignment: CDR1 MGHRA and CDR2 YSYEKL. The CDR3 is 16 residues long. The CDR3 nucleotides read TGCGCCAGCAGCCACCCCCCCTCTCGTTCTGGAAACACCATATATTTT. Protein product: CASSHPPSRSGNTIYF.

V gene TRBV10-3 combines with J gene TRBJ2-7, with D possibly TRBD1 on 5 matching bases. Germline CDR1 is ENHRY and CDR2 is SYGVKD. CDR3 length: 13 amino acids. Between the trimmed V and J ends, which lost 2 bases and 5 bases, there was a span of 10 bases. This CDR3 reads CAISETRVNEQYF. CDR3 nucleotides: TGTGCCATCAGTGAGACCAGGGTCAACGAGCAGTACTTC.

This rearrangement joins TRBV2 to TRBJ1-5; D is possibly TRBD1 (5 bases). The CDR3 runs 13 residues. Germline CDR1 SNHLY, CDR2 FYNNEI. Trimming took 7 bases from V and 7 from J, leaving 14 bases between them. DNA of the CDR3: TGTGCCAGCATCGGGGGGACTGAGCAGCCCCAGCATTTT. Protein product: CASIGGTEQPQHF. The entire variable domain, with the rest obtained from reference TRBV2 and TRBJ1-5, is as follows: EPEVTQTPSHQVTQMGQEVILRCVPISNHLYFYWYRQILGQKVEFLVSFYNNEISEKSEIFDDQFSVERPDGSNFTLKIRSTKLEDSAMYFCASIGGTEQPQHFGDGTRLSIL.